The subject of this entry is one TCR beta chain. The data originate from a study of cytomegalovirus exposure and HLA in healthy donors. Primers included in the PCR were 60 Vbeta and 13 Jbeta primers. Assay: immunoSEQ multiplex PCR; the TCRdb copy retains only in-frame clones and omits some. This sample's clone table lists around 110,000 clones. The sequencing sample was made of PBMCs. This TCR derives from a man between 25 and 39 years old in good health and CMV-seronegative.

In DNA, the CDR3 is TGTGCCACCAGCACCCGGGACACCCAATTTGATGAGCAGTACTTC. Its translation is CATSTRDTQFDEQYF. The genes are TRBV15 and TRBJ2-7; D possibly corresponds to TRBD1 (6 bases). From germline, CDR1 is LNHNV and CDR2 YYDKDF (reference sequence). This CDR3 has 15 amino acids. The ends were cut back, 4 bases at V and 7 bases at J, with 20 bases in the middle.